The T cell receptor beta chain under discussion was sequenced for a study of blood T cell repertoires in COVID-19. Trimming cost V 7 bases and J 4 bases; bases outside gene matches: 7. Germline-derived CDR1 and CDR2 are LNHDA and SQIVND (reference sequence). The CDR3 is 14 residues long. Authors' methods: Reference gene primer amplification gave nucleated cell count estimates. Assay: immunoSEQ multiplex PCR; the TCRdb copy retains only in-frame clones and omits some. The D gene and trimming were derived from the DNA, and the V and J assignments and clone size from that table. The data show 100,000 or so clones, about 86% seen once.

The specimen sequenced was peripheral blood. This sequence was found in a human donor in a cohort sampled during active COVID-19. V gene TRBV19 combines with J gene TRBJ1-1; 9 bases agree with TRBD1. The CDR3 DNA is TGTGCCAGTACCGTAGGGGACAGGGCCACTGAAGCTTTCTTT. This sequence encodes CASTVGDRATEAFF.